One and the same sample provided the 25 T cell receptor beta chains below, sequenced in a study of blood T cell repertoires in COVID-19 (TCRdb year 2020). Library creation used the immunoSEQ multiplex PCR assay. The source is immuneACCESS, and TCRdb retained only in-frame sequences with V and J called. Part of the clones is not carried over; for the studies checked, unresolved V genes explain less than half of this, and the remainder is unexplained. The sample table holds over 200,000 clones, of which roughly nine tenths were seen once. The ten largest account for 1.9% of the sample. Sequencing input: peripheral blood. These receptors came from a man between 40 and 49 years old with active or convalescent COVID-19.

DNA for the CDR3: TGCGCCACCCTTTGGGGGCTGGATGGCTACACCTTC. This codes for CATLWGLDGYTF. The chain employs TRBV10-2 and TRBJ1-2, with D possibly being TRBD1 (6 bases). The CDR3 has 12 residues. V was pared by 10 bases and J by 6 bases, with 15 bases between. CDR1 is WSHSY and CDR2 is SAAADI in the germline V gene.

This chain connects TRBV27 to TRBJ1-1; D not certain. The germline V and J ends were trimmed by 3 bases and 6 bases, with 11 bases remaining between them. This CDR3 contains 13 residues. Germline V gives CDR1 MNHEY, CDR2 SMNVEV (reference sequence). This CDR3 is CASSFSPPAEAFF. CDR3 bases: TGTGCCAGCAGTTTTTCCCCCCCGGCTGAAGCTTTCTTT.

The V gene is TRBV5-4, the J gene TRBJ1-1, with D unclear. Trimming left V 3 bases short and J 0 bases short, with 6 bases between. The CDR3 totals 13 residues. The germline V gene has CDR1 SGHNT and CDR2 YYREEE (reference sequence). Here the CDR3 reads CASSSNMNTEAFF. CDR3 bases: TGTGCCAGCAGCTCTAATATGAACACTGAAGCTTTCTTT.

The chain links TRBV5-6 to TRBJ1-6; TRBD1 matches at 7 bases. Trimming took 3 bases from V and 2 from J; bases not matched to a gene: 5. Germline values: CDR1 SGHDT, CDR2 YYEEEE. The CDR3 contains 16 residues. CDR3 amino acids: CASSYGQAPYNSPLHF. The DNA for the CDR3 is TGTGCCAGCAGCTACGGACAGGCGCCCTATAATTCACCCCTCCACTTT.

V is TRBV27 and J is TRBJ2-7; D is uncertain. Germline lookup yields CDR1 MNHEY and CDR2 SMNVEV (reference sequence). V was clipped by 6 bases and J by 1 base, with 13 bases between them. The CDR3 has 14 amino acids. The CDR3 DNA follows: TGTGCCAGCAGCCTTGGGCGTAGTTCCTACGAGCAGTACTTC. It is translated as CASSLGRSSYEQYF.

The rearrangement links TRBV11-2 to TRBJ2-2; maybe TRBD1 (6 bases). The CDR3 runs 13 residues. V lost 5 bases to trimming and J lost 6 bases, with 10 bases between them. CDR1 is SGHAT and CDR2 is FQNNGV in the germline V gene. The CDR3 loop is CASSLRGPGELFF. As DNA, the CDR3 is TGTGCCAGCAGCCTCAGGGGTCCCGGGGAGCTGTTTTTT.

The chain links TRBV11-2 to TRBJ2-7; 13 bases map to TRBD2. The CDR3 length is 15 residues. The ends lost 5 bases at V and 6 bases at J; junction bases unmatched: 7. The V gene's germline CDR1 is SGHAT and CDR2 FQNNGV. DNA of the CDR3: TGTGCCAGCAGCCACCCCGGACTAGCGGGAGTCGAGCAGTACTTC. It is translated as CASSHPGLAGVEQYF.

The chain is built from TRBV5-1 and TRBJ1-5; the match to TRBD1 covers 8 bases. V lost 0 bases, J lost 5 bases, and 7 bases stayed unmatched. Germline V lookup: CDR1 SGHRS, CDR2 YFSETQ. The CDR3 contains 16 residues. CDR3 nucleotide sequence: TGCGCCAGCAGCTTGGACCCTGGACAGGGCTATCAGCCCCAGCATTTT. Its translation: CASSLDPGQGYQPQHF.

V usage is TRBV27 and J usage is TRBJ1-2, with D possibly TRBD1 on 5 matching bases. The V gene's germline CDR1 is MNHEY and CDR2 SMNVEV (reference sequence). V was trimmed by 5 bases and J by 2 bases, leaving 12 bases between them. The length of the CDR3 is 14 residues. The CDR3 DNA reads as TGTGCCAGCAGTCCCGGAGGGGAAAACTATGGCTACACCTTC. Amino acids: CASSPGGENYGYTF.

The chain employs TRBV5-1 and TRBJ1-1; D uncertain. The germline V gene encodes CDR1 SGHRS and CDR2 YFSETQ. The V and J ends lost 4 bases and 2 bases respectively, with 6 bases between them. CDR3 length: 12 residues. CDR3 in DNA: TGCGCCAGCAGCGAGCCCAACACTGAAGCTTTCTTT. As protein: CASSEPNTEAFF.

This clone was seen only a few times. This chain connects TRBV4-1 to TRBJ1-5; D is possibly TRBD1 (6 bases). The CDR3 sequence is 14 residues long. Germline V gene data show CDR1 as MGHRA and CDR2 as YSYEKL. V was pared by 0 bases and J by 9 bases, with 12 bases between. The CDR3 bases are TGCGCCAGCAGCCAAGAGGACAGTCCCGGGCCCCAGCATTTT. Translated, it gives CASSQEDSPGPQHF.

The chain is built from TRBV9 and TRBJ1-1; 7 nucleotides match TRBD1. With V trimmed by 1 base and J by 4 bases, 4 bases remained unmatched. The germline V gene has CDR1 SGDLS and CDR2 YYNGEE. The CDR3 covers 14 residues. CDR3 in amino acids: CASSVRGLSTEAFF. CDR3 DNA sequence: TGTGCCAGCAGCGTAAGGGGGCTGAGCACTGAAGCTTTCTTT. The whole variable domain, filled in from reference TRBV9 and TRBJ1-1, reads DSGVTQTPKHLITATGQRVTLRCSPRSGDLSVYWYQQSLDQGLQFLIQYYNGEERAKGNILERFSAQQFPDLHSELNLSSLELGDSALYFCASSVRGLSTEAFFGQGTRLTVV.

This chain connects TRBV21-1 to TRBJ2-3; the D call in the table, TRBD2, was not verified against the DNA. TRBV21-1 is a listed pseudogene. This CDR3 is built from 16 residues. The CDR3 region has the DNA TGTGCCAGCAGCGAAAAGACTAGCGGGAACACAGATACGCAGTATTTT. This encodes CASSEKTSGNTDTQYF.

The V and J genes are TRBV7-9 and TRBJ1-5; tentatively, D is TRBD1 (5 bases). Germline CDR1 SEHNR, CDR2 FQNEAQ (reference sequence). The CDR3 spans 17 residues. V gave up 1 base and J gave up 1 base, with 14 bases separating them. In DNA form, the CDR3 reads TGTGCCAGCAGCTTAGTTCCCGGGGGAAAGAGCAATCAGCCCCAGCATTTT. It specifies CASSLVPGGKSNQPQHF.

V and J are TRBV6-5 and TRBJ1-6; possible D gene TRBD1, 5 bases. This CDR3 contains 16 residues. Germline CDR1 and CDR2: MNHEY and SVGAGI. Trimming removed 0 bases at V and 9 bases at J, with 15 bases between. The CDR3 protein is CASSYSLGREASPLHF. For the CDR3, the DNA is TGTGCCAGCAGTTACTCCCTCGGCAGGGAGGCTTCACCCCTCCACTTT.

This clone came up a few times. In DNA, the CDR3 is TGTGCCAGCAGTTCACAGGGGGCTAGAATCTACAATGAGCAGTTCTTC. This encodes CASSSQGARIYNEQFF. J is TRBJ2-1 and V is TRBV2; 9 bases match TRBD1. V shed 5 bases and J 3 bases; nucleotides not matched to a gene: 8. The CDR3 sequence is 16 residues long. Looked up from germline, CDR1 is SNHLY and CDR2 is FYNNEI.

The gene calls are TRBV7-2 and TRBJ1-2; tentative D call: TRBD1 (5 bases). CDR3 size: 15 residues. Germline loops: CDR1 SGHTA, CDR2 FQGNSA. V was shortened by 3 bases and J by 3 bases, with 14 bases between the two germline ends. The CDR3: CASSLKIGAHYGYTF. CDR3 nucleotides: TGTGCCAGCAGCTTGAAAATTGGGGCTCACTATGGCTACACCTTC.

This clone was found a few times. This chain uses TRBV5-1 with TRBJ1-1, with unresolved D. Germline lookup yields CDR1 SGHRS and CDR2 YFSETQ. The V gene lost 3 bases and the J gene lost 2 bases, with 14 bases spanning the gap. The CDR3 length is 15 residues. The CDR3 region is CASSSRTGANTEAFF. Here the CDR3 DNA reads TGCGCCAGCAGCTCTCGTACGGGAGCAAACACTGAAGCTTTCTTT.

The chain couples TRBV27 to TRBJ1-1, with 9 bases aligning to TRBD1. J gave up 4 bases and V 4 bases, and 4 bases lay outside the gene matches. Per germline, CDR1 MNHEY and CDR2 SMNVEV (reference sequence). The CDR3 runs 14 residues. CDR3 nucleotide sequence: TGTGCCAGCAGTTACGGGACAGGGTTCACTGAAGCTTTCTTT. This translates into CASSYGTGFTEAFF.

This clone appeared a single time. J is TRBJ2-5 and V is TRBV5-1; 14 bases match TRBD2. In germline, CDR1 is SGHRS, CDR2 YFSETQ. The length of the CDR3 is 15 residues. V dropped 4 bases and J dropped 5; count of bases not matched to a gene: 4. The CDR3 DNA reads TGCGCCAGCAGCACGGGACTAGCGGGGGTCGAGACCCAGTACTTC. It translates to CASSTGLAGVETQYF.

This clone was detected only a few times. This sequence joins TRBV3-1 (or the pseudogene TRBV3-2) and TRBJ2-3, with TRBD1 matching 9 bases. The germline V gene has CDR1 LGHDT and CDR2 YNNKEL (reference sequence). V trimming: 4 bases; J trimming: 5 bases; junction bases outside the gene matches: 7. The CDR3 is 15 residues long. This CDR3 reads CASSPYRGLGDTQYF. Here the CDR3 DNA reads TGTGCCAGCAGCCCATACAGGGGGCTTGGAGATACGCAGTATTTT.

This chain uses TRBV19 with TRBJ2-1; D is perhaps TRBD1 (6 bases). The V gene lost 5 bases and the J gene lost 5 bases, with 16 bases spanning the gap. There are 15 residues in the CDR3. Germline CDR1 reads LNHDA; CDR2 reads SQIVND (reference sequence). CDR3 in DNA: TGTGCCAGTAGTTGGGGGCCGCCTGATGACAATGAGCAGTTCTTC. It encodes CASSWGPPDDNEQFF.

The chain uses TRBV28 and TRBJ1-2, with TRBD1 identical over 11 bases. CDR1 MDHEN and CDR2 SYDVKM come from the germline V gene. Trimming removed 6 bases from V and 3 bases from J; junction bases left unmatched: 6. This CDR3 is 15 amino acids long. The chain's CDR3 is CASSHPGQGDYGYTF. CDR3 coding DNA: TGTGCCAGCAGCCACCCGGGACAGGGGGACTATGGCTACACCTTC.

CDR3 in DNA: TGTGCCGGAGGGGACAGAGAGATCTCTGGGGCCAACGTCCTGACTTTC. It specifies CAGGDREISGANVLTF. The chain combines TRBV11-1 with TRBJ2-6; D perhaps matches TRBD1 (7 bases). The germline V gene encodes CDR1 SGHAT and CDR2 FQDESV (reference sequence). The CDR3 length is 16 residues. V shed 11 bases and J shed 0 bases, with 17 bases lying between them.

The chain couples TRBV30 to TRBJ2-7, with D maybe TRBD1 (5 bases). From germline, CDR1 is GTSNPN and CDR2 SVGIG (reference sequence). This CDR3 contains 12 residues. Trimming took off 2 bases at V and 2 bases at J, with 7 bases between the two ends. CDR3 nucleotide sequence: TGTGCCTGGAGTAGACAGACCTACGAGCAGTACTTC. As protein: CAWSRQTYEQYF.